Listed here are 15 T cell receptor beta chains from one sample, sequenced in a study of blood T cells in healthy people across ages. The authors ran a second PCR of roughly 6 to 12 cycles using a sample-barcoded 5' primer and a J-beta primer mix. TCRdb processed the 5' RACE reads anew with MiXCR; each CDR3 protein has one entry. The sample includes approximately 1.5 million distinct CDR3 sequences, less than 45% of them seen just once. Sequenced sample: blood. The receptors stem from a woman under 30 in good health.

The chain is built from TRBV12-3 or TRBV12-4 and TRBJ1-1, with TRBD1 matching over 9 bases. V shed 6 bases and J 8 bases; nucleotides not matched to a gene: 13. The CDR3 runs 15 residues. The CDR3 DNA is TGTGCCAGCAGCCCCCGGGACAGGGTTTTGGGAGAAGCTTTCTTT. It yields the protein CASSPRDRVLGEAFF.

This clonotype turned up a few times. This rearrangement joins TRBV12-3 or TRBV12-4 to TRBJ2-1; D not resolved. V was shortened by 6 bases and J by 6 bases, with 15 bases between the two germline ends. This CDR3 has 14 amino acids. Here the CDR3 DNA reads TGTGCCAGCAGCGGACCCTACCCCCGCAATGAGCAGTTCTTC. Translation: CASSGPYPRNEQFF.

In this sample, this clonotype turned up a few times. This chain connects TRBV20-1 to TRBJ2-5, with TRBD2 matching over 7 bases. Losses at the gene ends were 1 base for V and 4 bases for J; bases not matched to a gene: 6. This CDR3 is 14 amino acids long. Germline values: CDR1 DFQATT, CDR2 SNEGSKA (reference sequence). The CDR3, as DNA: TGCAGTGCTAGAGTGGAGGGGAGGGGAGAGACCCAGTACTTC. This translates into CSARVEGRGETQYF.

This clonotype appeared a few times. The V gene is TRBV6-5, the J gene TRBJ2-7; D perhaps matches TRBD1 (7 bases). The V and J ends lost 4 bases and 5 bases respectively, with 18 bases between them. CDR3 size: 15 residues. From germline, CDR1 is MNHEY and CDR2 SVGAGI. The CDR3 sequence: CASSSLRQGGNEQYF. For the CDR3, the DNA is TGTGCCAGCAGTTCCCTAAGACAGGGCGGGAACGAGCAGTACTTC.

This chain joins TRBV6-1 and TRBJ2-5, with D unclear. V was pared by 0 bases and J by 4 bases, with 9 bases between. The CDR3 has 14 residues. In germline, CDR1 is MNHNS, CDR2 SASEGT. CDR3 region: CASSEAVARETQYF. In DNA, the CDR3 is TGTGCCAGCAGTGAAGCGGTCGCGAGAGAGACCCAGTACTTC.

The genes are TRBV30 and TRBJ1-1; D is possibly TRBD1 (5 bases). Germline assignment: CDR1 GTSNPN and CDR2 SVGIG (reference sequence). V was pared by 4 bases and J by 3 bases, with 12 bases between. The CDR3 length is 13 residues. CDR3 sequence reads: CAWNQGPDTEAFF. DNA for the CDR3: TGTGCCTGGAATCAGGGCCCGGACACTGAAGCTTTCTTT.

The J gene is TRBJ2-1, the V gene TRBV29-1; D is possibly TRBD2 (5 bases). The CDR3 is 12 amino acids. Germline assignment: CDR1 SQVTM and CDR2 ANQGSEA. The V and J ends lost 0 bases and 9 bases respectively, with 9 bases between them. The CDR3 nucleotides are TGCAGCGTTGAAGATGGACGGGGTGAGCAGTTCTTC. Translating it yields CSVEDGRGEQFF.

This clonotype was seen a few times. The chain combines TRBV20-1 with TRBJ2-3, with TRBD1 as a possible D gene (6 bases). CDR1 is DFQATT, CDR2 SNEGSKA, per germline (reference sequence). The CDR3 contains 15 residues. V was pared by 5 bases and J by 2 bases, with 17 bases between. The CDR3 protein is CSALLGGASTDTQYF. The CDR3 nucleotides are TGCAGTGCTCTTTTAGGGGGAGCCTCCACAGATACGCAGTATTTT.

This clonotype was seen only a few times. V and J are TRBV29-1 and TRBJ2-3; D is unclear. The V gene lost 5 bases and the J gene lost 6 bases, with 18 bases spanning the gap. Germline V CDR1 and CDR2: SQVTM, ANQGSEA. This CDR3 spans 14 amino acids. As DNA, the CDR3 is TGCAGCGTTAGACGAACCACCGTGTTGGATACGCAGTATTTT. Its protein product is CSVRRTTVLDTQYF.

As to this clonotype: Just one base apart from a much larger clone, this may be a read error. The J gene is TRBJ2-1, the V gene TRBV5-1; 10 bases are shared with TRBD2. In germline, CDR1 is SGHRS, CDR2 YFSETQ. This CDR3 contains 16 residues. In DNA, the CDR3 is TGCGCCAACAGCCCGAGCGGACTAGCGGTCTACAATGAGCAGTTCTTC. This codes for CANSPSGLAVYNEQFF.

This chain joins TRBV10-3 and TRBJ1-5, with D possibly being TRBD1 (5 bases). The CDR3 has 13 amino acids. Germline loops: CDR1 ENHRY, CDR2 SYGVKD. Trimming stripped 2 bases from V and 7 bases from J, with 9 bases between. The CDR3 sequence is CAISEGGSQPQHF. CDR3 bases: TGTGCCATCAGTGAGGGGGGATCACAGCCCCAGCATTTT.

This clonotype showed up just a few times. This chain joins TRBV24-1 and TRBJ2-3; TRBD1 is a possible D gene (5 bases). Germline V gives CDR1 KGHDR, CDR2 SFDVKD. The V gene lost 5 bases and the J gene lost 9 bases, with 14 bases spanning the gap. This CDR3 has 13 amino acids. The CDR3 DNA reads TGTGCCACCAGTGTGACAGCCTACGACACGCAGTATTTT. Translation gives CATSVTAYDTQYF.

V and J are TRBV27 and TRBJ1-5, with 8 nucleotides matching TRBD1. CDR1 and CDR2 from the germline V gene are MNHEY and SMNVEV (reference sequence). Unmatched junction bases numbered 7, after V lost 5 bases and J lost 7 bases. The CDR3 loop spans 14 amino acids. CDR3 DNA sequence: TGTGCCAGCAGTCCCCAGGGGGCTTTACAGCCCCAGCATTTT. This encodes CASSPQGALQPQHF.

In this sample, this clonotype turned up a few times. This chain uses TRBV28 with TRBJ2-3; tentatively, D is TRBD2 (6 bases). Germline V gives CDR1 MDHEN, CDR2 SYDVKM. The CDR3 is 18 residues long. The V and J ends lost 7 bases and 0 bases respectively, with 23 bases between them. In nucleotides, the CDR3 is TGTGCCAGCACCCCCCTGGGAGGCGCGGGGCCTAGCACAGATACGCAGTATTTT. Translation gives CASTPLGGAGPSTDTQYF. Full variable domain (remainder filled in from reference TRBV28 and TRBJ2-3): DVKVTQSSRYLVKRTGEKVFLECVQDMDHENMFWYRQDPGLGLRLIYFSYDVKMKEKGDIPEGYSVSREKKERFSLILESASTNQTSMYLCASTPLGGAGPSTDTQYFGPGTRLTVL.

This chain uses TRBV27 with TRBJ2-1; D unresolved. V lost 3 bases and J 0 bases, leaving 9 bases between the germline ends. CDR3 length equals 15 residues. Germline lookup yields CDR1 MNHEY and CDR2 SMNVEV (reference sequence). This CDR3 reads CASSLRSLSYNEQFF. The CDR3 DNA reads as TGTGCCAGCAGTTTGCGATCTCTCTCCTACAATGAGCAGTTCTTC.